What follows are 21 T cell receptor beta chains derived from one specimen sequenced in a study of blood T cells in healthy people across ages. A sample-barcoded 5' primer and a J-beta primer mix were used in a second PCR of roughly 7 to 11 cycles. TCRdb re-called the 5' RACE reads through MiXCR, storing one row per CDR3 protein. The data hold around 800,000 distinct CDR3 sequences, with about 53% observed a single time. Input material: blood. These receptors came from a man older than 75 in good health.

This clonotype has just a few counts. The chain carries TRBV27 and TRBJ1-2, with a possible D match to TRBD1 (5 bases). Trimming left V 4 bases short and J 13 bases short, with 22 bases between. This CDR3 has 14 amino acids. Germline lookup yields CDR1 MNHEY and CDR2 SMNVEV (reference sequence). For the CDR3, the DNA is TGTGCCAGCAGTTCCTCGGGGACGGGGCATAGGTCCACCTTC. Amino acids: CASSSSGTGHRSTF.

CDR3 nucleotides: TGTGCCAGCACTGCACAGGGAGTAGAGACCCAGTACTTC. Amino acid sequence: CASTAQGVETQYF. The chain joins TRBV2 to TRBJ2-7; D possibly corresponds to TRBD1 (6 bases). The last part of the DNA fits TRBJ2-5 better; the J call may be wrong. There are 13 residues in the CDR3. From germline, CDR1 is SNHLY and CDR2 FYNNEI.

This rearrangement joins TRBV20-1 to TRBJ2-4; TRBD2 is a possible D gene (6 bases). The J call may be incorrect, as the DNA end agrees better with TRBJ2-7. This CDR3 has 15 amino acids. Germline V CDR1 and CDR2: DFQATT, SNEGSKA (reference sequence). For the CDR3, the DNA is TGCAGTGCCCCGACCCGCGGGGCTGCGAATGACGAGCAGTACTTC. Translating it yields CSAPTRGAANDEQYF.

The chain employs TRBV2 and TRBJ1-1; TRBD1 agrees at 8 bases. CDR1 is SNHLY, CDR2 FYNNEI, per germline. The length of the CDR3 is 13 residues. V shed 5 bases, J shed 5 bases, and the junction held 4 bases outside the gene matches. The CDR3 DNA sequence: TGTGCCAGCAGTTATAGGACAGGGACTGAAGCTTTCTTT. It translates to CASSYRTGTEAFF.

The V gene is TRBV27, the J gene TRBJ2-7, with 7 bases lining up with TRBD2. Unmatched junction bases numbered 8, after V lost 3 bases and J lost 0 bases. CDR3 length: 16 amino acids. Germline V gene sequence: CDR1 MNHEY, CDR2 SMNVEV (reference sequence). The CDR3 region has the DNA TGTGCCAGCAGTTTCTTGGCGGGAGTTAACTCCTACGAGCAGTACTTC. It encodes CASSFLAGVNSYEQYF.

The genes are TRBV7-8 and TRBJ2-2; D not resolved. Germline V gene lookup returns CDR1 SGHVS and CDR2 FQNEAQ. The V and J ends lost 2 bases and 6 bases respectively, with 4 bases between them. CDR3 length: 12 residues. The CDR3 protein is CASSLNPGELFF. The CDR3 DNA reads as TGTGCCAGCAGCTTAAATCCCGGGGAGCTGTTTTTT.

As to this clonotype: One junction end disagrees with the germline gene, perhaps due to a read error. The chain recombines TRBV27 with TRBJ2-6; TRBD1 matches at 8 bases. CDR1 and CDR2 from the germline V gene are MNHEY and SMNVEV (reference sequence). This CDR3 has 16 residues. The CDR3 loop is CASSRGQGSRANVLTF. Here the CDR3 DNA reads TGTGCCAGCAGTCGCGGACAGGGCTCTCGGGCCAACGTCCTGACTTTC.

This chain links TRBV4-1 with TRBJ2-5, with a weak D call TRBD2 (5 bases). The CDR3 length is 15 residues. Germline CDR1 reads MGHRA; CDR2 reads YSYEKL. V was clipped by 4 bases and J by 5 bases, with 17 bases between them. The CDR3 protein is CASSPPRAGVETQYF. In DNA form, the CDR3 reads TGCGCCAGCAGCCCCCCTCGGGCGGGCGTGGAGACCCAGTACTTC.

This clonotype has only a few counts. The chain is built from TRBV11-2 and TRBJ2-1, with 12 bases fitting TRBD2. CDR3 size: 16 residues. The junction had 6 bases not matched to a gene; V was cut back by 5 bases and J by 4 bases. CDR1 and CDR2 (germline): SGHAT, FQNNGV. Here the CDR3 DNA reads TGTGCCAGCAGCCCGAGGACTAGCGGGATGTACAATGAGCAGTTCTTC. The encoded protein is CASSPRTSGMYNEQFF. Supplemented by reference TRBV11-2 and TRBJ2-1, the full variable domain reads EAGVAQSPRYKIIEKRQSVAFWCNPISGHATLYWYQQILGQGPKLLIQFQNNGVVDDSQLPKDRFSAERLKGVDSTLKIQPAKLEDSAVYLCASSPRTSGMYNEQFFGPGTRLTVL.

This clonotype has just a few counts. The J gene is TRBJ2-4, the V gene TRBV3-1; 9 bases line up with TRBD2. Trimming removed 4 bases from V and 6 bases from J; junction bases left unmatched: 1. This CDR3 spans 13 amino acids. Germline CDR1 reads LGHDT; CDR2 reads YNNKEL (reference sequence). The CDR3 here is CASSPGLANIQYF. The CDR3 DNA follows: TGTGCCAGCAGCCCGGGACTAGCAAACATTCAGTACTTC.

V and J are TRBV7-4 and TRBJ1-5; D is unclear. Trimming pared 5 bases from V and 7 bases from J, leaving 18 bases between. The germline CDR1 and CDR2 sequences are SGHVT and SQSDAQ. The CDR3 runs to 15 residues. CDR3: CASSQPGPKQQPQHF. Here the CDR3 DNA reads TGTGCCAGCAGCCAACCAGGCCCTAAGCAACAGCCCCAGCATTTT.

V gene TRBV30 combines with J gene TRBJ1-2; D may be TRBD1 (6 bases). The germline gives CDR1 GTSNPN, CDR2 SVGIG (reference sequence). This CDR3 is built from 16 residues. V shed 2 bases and J shed 2 bases, with 18 bases lying between them. DNA for the CDR3: TGTGCCTGGAGTTCGGGGGGGGGCAACCCCAACTATGGCTACACCTTC. Encoded protein: CAWSSGGGNPNYGYTF.

This clonotype was observed a handful of times. The chain employs TRBV14 and TRBJ2-1; the D gene is possibly TRBD2 (6 bases). Trimming cost V 8 bases and J 2 bases, with 19 bases left between them. The V gene's germline CDR1 is SGHDN and CDR2 FVKESK. This CDR3 is 16 amino acids long. The CDR3 protein is CASHRLEGAPYNEQFF. CDR3 DNA: TGTGCCAGCCACCGATTGGAGGGAGCCCCCTACAATGAGCAGTTCTTC.

V and J are TRBV28 and TRBJ2-1; TRBD2 agrees at 11 bases. The V segment lost 11 bases and the J segment 8 bases; nucleotides outside the gene matches: 8. The CDR3 covers 13 residues. Germline CDR1 is MDHEN and CDR2 is SYDVKM. The CDR3 region has the DNA TGTGCCTCCGAACTAGCGGGAGTCCATGAGCAGTTCTTC. This sequence encodes CASELAGVHEQFF. The full variable domain, with the rest looked up from reference TRBV28 and TRBJ2-1, is DVKVTQSSRYLVKRTGEKVFLECVQDMDHENMFWYRQDPGLGLRLIYFSYDVKMKEKGDIPEGYSVSREKKERFSLILESASTNQTSMYLCASELAGVHEQFFGPGTRLTVL.

This chain links TRBV6-4 with TRBJ2-1; the D gene is possibly TRBD2 (6 bases). The CDR3 consists of 17 residues. Trimming took 3 bases from V and 0 from J, leaving 15 bases between them. Germline assignment: CDR1 MRHNA and CDR2 SNTAGT. The CDR3: CASSEEGQSSSYNEQFF. The CDR3 bases are TGTGCCAGCAGTGAGGAGGGGCAGTCCAGCTCCTACAATGAGCAGTTCTTC.

On this clonotype itself: A read error may explain this, as a much larger clone is one base away. Here the CDR3 reads CASSQGWEENGYTF. The CDR3 nucleotides are TGTGCCAGCAGCCAAGGGTGGGAGGAGAATGGCTACACCTTC. V and J are TRBV3-1 and TRBJ1-2; D is unclear. V lost 1 base to trimming and J lost 6 bases, with 12 bases between them. The CDR3 totals 14 residues. Germline V gives CDR1 LGHDT, CDR2 YNNKEL (reference sequence).

This clonotype was counted at least ten times. The CDR3 DNA reads TGTGCCAGCAGTTCCCTCGATGGATCGGGCACAGATACGCAGTATTTT. This sequence encodes CASSSLDGSGTDTQYF. The chain has TRBV28 and TRBJ2-3; D unresolved. Germline CDR1 and CDR2: MDHEN and SYDVKM. This CDR3 region has 16 residues. The ends were cut back, 4 bases at V and 1 base at J, with 15 bases in the middle.

The J gene is TRBJ1-1, the V gene TRBV6-5; D gene unclear. CDR1 is MNHEY, CDR2 SVGAGI, per germline. V shed 2 bases and J shed 7 bases, with 5 bases lying between them. CDR3 size: 11 residues. CDR3 DNA sequence: TGTGCCAGCAGTTACGGCAATGAAGCTTTCTTT. Translated: CASSYGNEAFF.

J is TRBJ2-7 and V is TRBV15, with TRBD2 as a possible D gene (6 bases). CDR1 LNHNV and CDR2 YYDKDF come from the germline V gene (reference sequence). The CDR3 loop spans 17 amino acids. V dropped 0 bases and J dropped 4 bases, with 19 bases sitting between them. The CDR3 spells CATSRDSAGSLGYEQYF. The DNA of the CDR3 is TGTGCCACCAGCAGAGATAGCGCGGGGTCCTTGGGGTACGAGCAGTACTTC.

The table lists this clonotype with a few counts. The V and J genes are TRBV12-3 or TRBV12-4 and TRBJ1-1; TRBD1 aligns across 7 bases. The ends lost 3 bases at V and 11 bases at J; junction bases unmatched: 6. The CDR3 extends over 12 amino acids. The CDR3 DNA sequence: TGTGCCAGCAGTTTGCCTCAGGGGGTTGCTTTCTTT. Translated: CASSLPQGVAFF.

The V call is TRBV28, the J call TRBJ1-2; weak D call: TRBD1 (6 bases). The V end was cut by 4 bases, the J end by 8 bases, with 17 bases between. This CDR3 region has 14 residues. Germline CDR1 MDHEN, CDR2 SYDVKM. Written as DNA, the CDR3 is TGTGCCAGCAGTTCTGGACAGCGAGGAGGGGGCTACACCTTC. Amino acid sequence: CASSSGQRGGGYTF.